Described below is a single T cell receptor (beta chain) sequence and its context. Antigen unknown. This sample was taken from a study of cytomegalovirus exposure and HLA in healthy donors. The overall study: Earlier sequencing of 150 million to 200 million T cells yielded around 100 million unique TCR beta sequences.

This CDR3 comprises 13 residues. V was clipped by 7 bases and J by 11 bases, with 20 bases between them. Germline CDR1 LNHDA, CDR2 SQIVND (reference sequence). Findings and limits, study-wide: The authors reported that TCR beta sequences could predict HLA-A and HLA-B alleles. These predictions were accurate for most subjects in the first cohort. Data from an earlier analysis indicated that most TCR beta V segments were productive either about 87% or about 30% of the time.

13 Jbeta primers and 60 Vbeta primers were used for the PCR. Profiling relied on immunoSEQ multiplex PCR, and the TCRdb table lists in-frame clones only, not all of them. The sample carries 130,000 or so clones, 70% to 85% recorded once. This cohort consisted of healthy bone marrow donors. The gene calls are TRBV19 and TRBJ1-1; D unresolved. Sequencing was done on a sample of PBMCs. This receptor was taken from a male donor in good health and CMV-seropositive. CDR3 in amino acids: CASTQIGNGPAFF. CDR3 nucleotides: TGTGCCAGTACCCAGATCGGGAACGGCCCTGCTTTCTTT.